What follows are 13 T cell receptor beta chains derived from one specimen sequenced in a study of beta chain features in type 1 diabetes. Study-level results: Among all four CD4+ subsets, Type 1 diabetes patients had TCRB CDR3s that were moderately but significantly shorter.

Investigators reverse transcribed all isolated RNA, so they sequenced expressed TCRB transcripts. Clones were sequenced by immunoSEQ multiplex PCR, and TCRdb holds only the in-frame ones, with some missing. The sample has about 660,000 clones; 11% to 15% are singletons. Antigens of these TCRs are unknown. Input material: naive CD4+ T cells from blood. The source of these receptors is a man between 18 and 35 years old with type 1 diabetes.

This clone was seen a handful of times. The rearrangement uses TRBV4-1 and TRBJ1-1; no clear D gene. Germline V gene sequence: CDR1 MGHRA, CDR2 YSYEKL. The CDR3 contains 15 residues. Trimming took off 0 bases at V and 1 base at J, with 9 bases between the two ends. The chain's CDR3 is CASSQDLPRNTEAFF. CDR3 in DNA: TGCGCCAGCAGCCAAGATCTGCCCAGGAACACTGAAGCTTTCTTT.

This CDR3 reads CAWSAVTNLPPTNEKLFF. The CDR3 nucleotides are TGTGCCTGGAGTGCTGTGACGAACCTACCTCCAACTAATGAAAAACTGTTTTTT. The J gene is TRBJ1-4, the V gene TRBV30; D uncertain. There are 18 residues in the CDR3. The germline V and J ends were trimmed by 1 base and 0 bases, with 18 bases remaining between them. CDR1 and CDR2 from the germline V gene are GTSNPN and SVGIG (reference sequence).

This clone showed up just a few times. The V call is TRBV30, the J call TRBJ2-1, with 7 bases fitting TRBD2. CDR1 is GTSNPN and CDR2 is SVGIG in the germline V gene (reference sequence). The V segment lost 8 bases and the J segment 4 bases; nucleotides outside the gene matches: 11. The CDR3 is 14 amino acids. In DNA, the CDR3 is TGTGCCCGCTCCAGAGCGGGGAATTACAATGAGCAGTTCTTC. Its protein is CARSRAGNYNEQFF.

The rearrangement joins TRBV15 to TRBJ2-7; 10 bases fit TRBD2. V dropped 6 bases and J dropped 3; count of bases not matched to a gene: 17. The CDR3 spans 18 residues. Germline CDR1 is LNHNV and CDR2 is YYDKDF (reference sequence). The CDR3 coding sequence is TGTGCCACCAGGTTGAGCGGGAGGGCAATGGGTAAGCGCTACGAGCAGTACTTC. Its translation is CATRLSGRAMGKRYEQYF.

Only one count was recorded for this clone. Its ends do not fully match the called genes, so a read error is possible. This chain connects TRBV7-7 to TRBJ2-7; 7 nucleotides agree with TRBD1. Per germline, CDR1 SSHAT and CDR2 FNYEAQ (reference sequence). This CDR3 has 14 amino acids. Here the CDR3 DNA reads TGTGCTAGCAGCGTGGACAGGCACTCCTACGAGCAGTACTTC. As protein: CASSVDRHSYEQYF.

V is TRBV18 and J is TRBJ2-1; D is unresolved. This CDR3 is 13 amino acids long. Germline CDR1 is KGHSH and CDR2 is LQKENI. Trimming left V 3 bases short and J 5 bases short, with 8 bases between. The CDR3 DNA reads as TGTGCCAGCTCACCCAACTGGAACAATGAGCAGTTCTTC. Encoded protein: CASSPNWNNEQFF.

This clone was detected a few times. The identical CDR3 is also encoded by other nucleotide sequences in the sample. J is TRBJ2-5 and V is TRBV9, with TRBD1 as a possible D gene (6 bases). Germline V lookup: CDR1 SGDLS, CDR2 YYNGEE. Trimming cost V 0 bases and J 5 bases, with 14 bases left between them. The CDR3 totals 15 residues. CDR3 loop: CASSVATGRGETQYF. The CDR3 DNA is TGTGCCAGCAGCGTAGCTACAGGGAGAGGGGAGACCCAGTACTTC.

The rearrangement links TRBV2 to TRBJ1-1; D gene unclear. This CDR3 is 13 amino acids long. Trimming pared 4 bases from V and 5 bases from J, leaving 11 bases between. CDR1 and CDR2 from the germline V gene are SNHLY and FYNNEI. CDR3 nucleotides: TGTGCCAGCAGTGTACCTGGAAGGACTGAAGCTTTCTTT. Amino acids: CASSVPGRTEAFF.

Only a few counts were recorded for this clone. The chain's CDR3 is CASTREGYNEQFF. The DNA for the CDR3 is TGTGCCAGCACGCGGGAGGGCTACAATGAGCAGTTCTTC. The V call is TRBV11-2, the J call TRBJ2-1; 9 nucleotides match TRBD2. The germline CDR1 and CDR2 sequences are SGHAT and FQNNGV. CDR3 size: 13 residues. The ends lost 7 bases at V and 3 bases at J; junction bases unmatched: 1.

The V gene is TRBV20-1, the J gene TRBJ2-1; unclear D gene. The germline gives CDR1 DFQATT, CDR2 SNEGSKA (reference sequence). The V and J ends lost 3 bases and 10 bases respectively, with 10 bases between them. This CDR3 contains 11 residues. The CDR3 DNA follows: TGCAGTGCTAGTACCCCCCGGGAGCAGTTCTTC. This encodes CSASTPREQFF.

This clone was seen only a few times. CDR3 bases: TGTGCCAGCAGCTTGGGACAGGGGGTGAGTGGCTACACCTTC. It translates to CASSLGQGVSGYTF. V usage is TRBV13 and J usage is TRBJ1-2; the match to TRBD1 covers 11 bases. In germline, CDR1 is PRHDT, CDR2 FYEKMQ (reference sequence). V was clipped by 3 bases and J by 7 bases; unmatched bases: 4. The CDR3 totals 14 residues. Full variable domain (outside the CDR3, taken from reference TRBV13 and TRBJ1-2): AAGVIQSPRHLIKEKRETATLKCYPIPRHDTVYWYQQGPGQDPQFLISFYEKMQSDKGSIPDRFSAQQFSDYHSELNMSSLELGDSALYFCASSLGQGVSGYTFGSGTRLTVV.

This clone was seen a handful of times. The V and J genes are TRBV7-6 and TRBJ1-4; D remains ambiguous. Deletions cut 1 base from V and 5 bases from J, with 5 bases between. The CDR3 length is 13 residues. Germline lookup yields CDR1 SGHVS and CDR2 FNYEAQ. Here the CDR3 reads CASSLDRNEKLFF. CDR3 bases: TGTGCCAGCAGCTTAGATCGAAATGAAAAACTGTTTTTT.

There are a few counts of this clone. The gene calls are TRBV7-9 and TRBJ2-1; 8 bases map to TRBD1. The CDR3 spans 16 residues. Looked up from germline, CDR1 is SEHNR and CDR2 is FQNEAQ (reference sequence). Germline trimming cut 1 base from V and 4 bases from J; bases unmatched to any gene: 6. The CDR3 DNA is TGTGCCAGCAGCTTAGGAGTCCGGGACAGGTACAATGAGCAGTTCTTC. This gives the protein CASSLGVRDRYNEQFF.